This TCR beta chain was identified during a study of cytomegalovirus exposure and HLA in healthy donors. Germline V lookup: CDR1 SGHAT, CDR2 FQNNGV. CDR3 size: 16 residues. V dropped 3 bases and J dropped 0; count of bases not matched to a gene: 4. This PCR relied on a set of 60 Vbeta primers and 13 Jbeta primers. Profiled with immunoSEQ multiplex PCR; TCRdb holds only in-frame clones, not every one. The sample holds more than 85,000 clones, around 76% seen once. V gene TRBV11-2 combines with J gene TRBJ2-5; 10 nucleotides agree with TRBD2. Sequenced: PBMCs. The receptor was derived from a man aged 25 to 40 in good health and CMV-seropositive. This CDR3 reads CASSLIAGGYQETQYF. CDR3 sequence (DNA): TGTGCCAGCAGCTTGATAGCGGGGGGCTACCAAGAGACCCAGTACTTC.